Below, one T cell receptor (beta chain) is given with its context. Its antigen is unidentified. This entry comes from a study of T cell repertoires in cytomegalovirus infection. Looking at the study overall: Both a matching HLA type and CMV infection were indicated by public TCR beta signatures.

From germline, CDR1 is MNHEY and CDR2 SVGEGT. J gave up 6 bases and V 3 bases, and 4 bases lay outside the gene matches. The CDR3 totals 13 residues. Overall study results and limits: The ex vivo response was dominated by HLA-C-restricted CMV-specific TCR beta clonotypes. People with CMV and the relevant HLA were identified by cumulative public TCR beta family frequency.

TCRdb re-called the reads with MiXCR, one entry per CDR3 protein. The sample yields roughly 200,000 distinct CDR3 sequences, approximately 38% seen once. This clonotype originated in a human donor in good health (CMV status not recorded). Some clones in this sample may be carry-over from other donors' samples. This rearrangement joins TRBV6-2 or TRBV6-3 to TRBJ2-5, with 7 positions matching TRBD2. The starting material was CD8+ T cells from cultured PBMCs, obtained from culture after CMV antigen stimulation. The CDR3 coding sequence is TGTGCCAGCAGTTATACGAGCGGGAAGACCCAGTACTTC. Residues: CASSYTSGKTQYF.